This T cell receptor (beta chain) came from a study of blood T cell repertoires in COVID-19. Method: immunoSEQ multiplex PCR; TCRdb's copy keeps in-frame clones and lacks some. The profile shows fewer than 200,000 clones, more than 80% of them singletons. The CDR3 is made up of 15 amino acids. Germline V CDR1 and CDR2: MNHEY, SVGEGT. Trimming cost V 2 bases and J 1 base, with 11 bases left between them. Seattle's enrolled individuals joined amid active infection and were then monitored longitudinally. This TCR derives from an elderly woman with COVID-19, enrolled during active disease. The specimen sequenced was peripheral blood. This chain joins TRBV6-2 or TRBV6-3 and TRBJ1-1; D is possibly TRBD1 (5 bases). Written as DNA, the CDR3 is TGTGCCAGCAGTTACCGCGACAGCTCGAACACTGAAGCTTTCTTT. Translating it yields CASSYRDSSNTEAFF.